This TCR beta chain was identified in a study of T cell responses to AZD1222 COVID-19 vaccine (dated by TCRdb to the early 2020s). Regarding the research as a whole: AZD1222 recipients given second doses at about 4 weeks or at about 12 weeks were pooled, since spike-specific TCR depth and breadth were not found to differ between the two schedules. TCR sequencing was performed for 230 to 250 trial participants, of whom approximately 200 were given two doses of AZD1222 and 26 were given two doses of MenACWY control vaccine. Trial participants were enrolled by age into subgroups of 18-55, 56-69 and 70-plus years, and around 150, 28 and 57 TCR-sequenced participants, respectively, were included in these subgroups.

The sample's time point label, in plain terms: baseline before first vaccination. Vaccinee samples were obtained from the UK trials COV001 and COV002, which included a single-blind randomized controlled phase 2/3 trial of AZD1222 (ChAdOx1 nCoV-19) in healthy adults. For TCRbeta chain sequencing, PBMC samples were collected from trial participants at day 0 and at day 28 after the second dose. The CDR3 has 19 amino acids, counting the end cysteine and phenylalanine. Left in the record is the CDR3 DNA by itself, 57 bases read in frame from the first base. The CDR1 and CDR2 encoded by the germline V gene (reference sequence) are LNHDA and SQIVND. The junction shows trimming of 6 bases on V and 0 bases on J, and the gene matches do not reach 14 bases of it. Overall results and qualifications from the work: The whole spike protein was spanned by vaccine-associated CD4 TCRs, and dominant responses were seen in regions 160-218 and 743-854. Most participants were white British and females outnumbered males, and the authors suggested that clonal diversity may have been underestimated. Conclusions about previously exposed vaccinees are limited because only 5 or 6 AZD1222 recipients were SARS-CoV-2 seropositive at baseline. The 56-69-year group was small, and its depth increase did not reach significance, likely because of low power. Reportedly, almost half of the unique spike-specific TCRs recognized epitopes lying outside the regions that are mutated in the B.1.351 and B.1.1.7 variants. After two AZD1222 doses, both the breadth and the depth of spike-specific TCRs were significantly higher than at day 0 and than in MenACWY recipients. Because no samples from the day 14 peak response were available, repertoires could be characterized only after the peak T cell response.

The CDR3 regions of human TCRbeta chains were analyzed by immunosequencing. The study's processing was this. Repertoire TCRs were matched against a reference library of SARS-CoV-2-specific TCRs generated with the MIRA antigen-specificity platform. Breadth meant the fraction of unique TCRs that were SARS-CoV-2-associated, whereas depth meant the fraction of total T cells that were SARS-CoV-2-associated. Each spike-specific TCR was assigned to its reactive spike region and to a CD4 or CD8 class using the MIRA data. Log10-transformed breadth and depth values were compared by one-way ANOVA with Sidak's multiple comparisons tests. TCRdb took over this immuneACCESS table, retaining in-frame rearrangements with V and J assigned. Such tables are incomplete; in checked studies, under half of the missing clones stem from an unresolved V gene, and the remainder is unexplained. The V and J calls and clone size were taken over from that table, and D and trimming were inferred from the DNA. The sample has some 120,000 clones on record, roughly nine tenths of them singletons. Together, the top ten hold approximately 7.5% of the sample.

Note on this clone: Its binding antigen is unknown. No much larger clone exists at a distance of one base, and base qualities are not known.

The receptor's source is an adult in good health. The specimen comprised peripheral blood, sampled on day 0 of AZD1222 vaccination. The chain employs TRBV19 and TRBJ2-2, with 9 central nucleotides matching TRBD2. For the CDR3, the sequence is CASSNPPGTSIANTGELFF. The nucleotide sequence reads TGTGCCAGTAGCAATCCCCCCGGGACTAGCATCGCGAACACCGGGGAGCTGTTTTTT.